What follows are 6 T cell receptor beta chains derived from one specimen sequenced in a study of blood T cell repertoires in COVID-19. Clones were read by immunoSEQ multiplex PCR, and TCRdb kept only the in-frame ones, dropping some. The sample holds about 200,000 clones; 75% to 85% are singletons and the top ten take around 5.9%. The sequenced sample was peripheral blood. These receptors were collected from a woman in her thirties or forties with COVID-19, enrolled during active disease.

This clone came up a few times. The chain links TRBV13 to TRBJ1-5; the match to TRBD1 covers 10 bases. Trimming removed 4 bases from V and 9 bases from J; junction bases left unmatched: 9. CDR3 length: 15 residues. Germline V gene sequence: CDR1 PRHDT, CDR2 FYEKMQ (reference sequence). CDR3 loop: CASSSRDRGGGPQHF. DNA of the CDR3: TGTGCCAGCAGCTCCCGGGACAGGGGCGGGGGGCCCCAGCATTTT.

The chain carries TRBV14 and TRBJ1-3; no definite D call. The V gene's germline CDR1 is SGHDN and CDR2 FVKESK. The CDR3 has 17 amino acids. V lost 4 bases and J lost 2, with 18 bases in between. The CDR3 here is CASSLPEVRRTGNTIYF. CDR3 in DNA: TGTGCCAGCAGCCTACCAGAGGTCCGGCGGACTGGAAACACCATATATTTT.

The V and J genes are TRBV19 and TRBJ2-3; D is possibly TRBD1 (6 bases). This CDR3 comprises 13 residues. V lost 6 bases to trimming and J lost 5 bases, with 12 bases between them. In germline, CDR1 is LNHDA, CDR2 SQIVND (reference sequence). For the CDR3, the DNA is TGTGCCAGTAGCATCGACAGGATAGATACGCAGTATTTT. This codes for CASSIDRIDTQYF.

About this clone itself: This sample also contains other DNA sequences that code for the same CDR3. This chain joins TRBV27 and TRBJ1-5; D is unclear. CDR3 length: 13 residues. V dropped 3 bases and J dropped 4 bases, with 7 bases sitting between them. CDR1 is MNHEY, CDR2 SMNVEV, per germline (reference sequence). CDR3 region: CASSFVGNQPQHF. CDR3 in DNA: TGTGCCAGCAGTTTTGTCGGGAATCAGCCCCAGCATTTT.

This clone has a handful of counts. V usage is TRBV5-1 and J usage is TRBJ1-1; D possibly corresponds to TRBD1 (5 bases). Germline CDR1 is SGHRS and CDR2 is YFSETQ. This CDR3 contains 15 residues. Trimming removed 1 base from V and 6 bases from J, with 16 bases in between. The CDR3 loop reads CASSLRTGDNAEAFF. CDR3 nucleotides: TGCGCCAGCAGCTTGCGTACAGGCGATAACGCTGAAGCTTTCTTT.

The chain links TRBV6-5 to TRBJ1-3; a possible D gene is TRBD1 (5 bases). This CDR3 has 14 residues. Trimming stripped 6 bases from V and 0 bases from J, with 9 bases between. Germline CDR1 MNHEY, CDR2 SVGAGI. The CDR3 region is CASRGPYSGNTIYF. CDR3 nucleotide sequence: TGTGCCAGCAGGGGGCCATACTCTGGAAACACCATATATTTT.